This T cell receptor (beta chain) was sequenced for a study of spatial heterogeneity in lung cancer. In the study overall: A unique TCR and UMI combination showed up more than ten times in raw reads, on average.

From germline, CDR1 is SGHVS and CDR2 FNYEAQ. V gave up 1 base and J gave up 2 bases, with 12 bases separating them. The CDR3 has 15 residues. Study results and caveats: Higher tumor mutation counts went along with higher counts of expanded intratumoral alpha and beta TCRs.

A unique molecular identifier was carried by every single TCR cDNA molecule. TCRdb itself ran the 5' RACE reads through MiXCR, one entry per CDR3 protein. The data hold more than 15,000 distinct CDR3 sequences, with roughly 5.7% observed a single time. This clonotype was observed at least ten times. Antigen: not known. Specified time point: sample taken at primary tumor resection. A total of around 67 untreated early-stage non-small cell lung cancer patients served as donors. The sample in question was lung tumor tissue, obtained at surgery. The source of this sequence is a male donor with early-stage non-small cell lung cancer. The chain couples TRBV7-6 to TRBJ2-7, with TRBD1 as a possible D gene (6 bases). The CDR3 DNA reads as TGTGCCAGCAGCTTAGACCAGGGGAACACCTACGAGCAGTACTTC. It specifies CASSLDQGNTYEQYF.